This passage covers 19 T cell receptor beta chains from one sample sequenced in a study of blood T cell repertoires in COVID-19. Sequencing used immunoSEQ multiplex PCR; TCRdb keeps in-frame clones, though not all of them. The data contain around 370,000 clones, 70% to 90% of them seen just once; the ten biggest clones take up about 1.2%. Material: PBMCs or T cells enriched from blood (not recorded which). These receptors came from a woman under 30 who had recovered from COVID-19.

The J gene is TRBJ1-5, the V gene TRBV4-1, with 9 bases that match TRBD1. CDR1 is MGHRA, CDR2 YSYEKL, per germline. Trimming at V came to 4 bases and at J to 6 bases, leaving 4 bases not matched to a gene. The CDR3 has 14 amino acids. The CDR3 spells CASSLDRGSQPQHF. The CDR3 DNA is TGCGCCAGCAGCCTGGACAGGGGTAGTCAGCCCCAGCATTTT.

The V gene is TRBV19, the J gene TRBJ2-1, with 11 bases identical to TRBD2. There are 14 residues in the CDR3. Trimming cost V 4 bases and J 9 bases; bases outside gene matches: 5. Per germline, CDR1 LNHDA and CDR2 SQIVND (reference sequence). CDR3 region: CASSTSGGTSEQFF. In DNA form, the CDR3 reads TGTGCCAGTAGTACTAGCGGGGGGACCAGTGAGCAGTTCTTC.

The chain employs TRBV4-1 and TRBJ2-1; 9 nucleotides align to TRBD2. CDR1 is MGHRA, CDR2 YSYEKL, per germline. This CDR3 contains 19 residues. Trimming removed 0 bases from V and 1 base from J; junction bases left unmatched: 10. CDR3 bases: TGCGCCAGCAGCCAAGAGGCGGAAGCGGGGGGCAGGTCCTACAATGAGCAGTTCTTC. This codes for CASSQEAEAGGRSYNEQFF.

The CDR3, as DNA: TGTGCCTGGAGTACCAGGCCCTATGGCTACACCTTC. Translated: CAWSTRPYGYTF. V usage is TRBV30 and J usage is TRBJ1-2, with unresolved D. This CDR3 is built from 12 residues. Looked up from germline, CDR1 is GTSNPN and CDR2 is SVGIG (reference sequence). The V end lost 2 bases, the J end lost 4 bases, and 8 bases lay between the germline ends.

The chain employs TRBV15 and TRBJ1-2; 8 bases match TRBD1. Germline V gene lookup returns CDR1 LNHNV and CDR2 YYDKDF (reference sequence). This CDR3 has 17 amino acids. The V segment lost 0 bases and the J segment 9 bases; nucleotides outside the gene matches: 15. The CDR3 here is CATSRDIGETGAMSYTF. The DNA of the CDR3 is TGTGCCACCAGCAGAGATATAGGGGAGACAGGGGCTATGAGCTACACCTTC.

The rearrangement links TRBV4-1 to TRBJ1-5, with a weak D call TRBD1 (6 bases). CDR1 and CDR2 (germline): MGHRA, YSYEKL. The CDR3 totals 15 residues. V lost 2 bases and J lost 4, with 12 bases in between. The DNA of the CDR3 is TGCGCCAGCAGCCAAACCGACAGGCCTAATCAGCCCCAGCATTTT. Amino acid sequence: CASSQTDRPNQPQHF.

The CDR3 region has the DNA TGTGCCAGCAGCCAAGAGTTACTAGCGGGGGGGGGAGAGACCCAGTACTTC. Protein: CASSQELLAGGGETQYF. The chain joins TRBV3-1 (or the pseudogene TRBV3-2) to TRBJ2-5; 13 bases are shared with TRBD2. The CDR3 contains 17 residues. With V trimmed by 0 bases and J by 4 bases, 5 bases remained unmatched. Per germline, CDR1 LGHDT and CDR2 YNNKEL (reference sequence).

The chain recombines TRBV4-2 with TRBJ1-2, with D perhaps TRBD1 (6 bases). CDR3 length: 13 amino acids. Trimming took 7 bases from V and 4 from J, leaving 13 bases between them. Per germline, CDR1 LGHNA and CDR2 YNFKEQ. Written as DNA, the CDR3 is TGTGCCAGCACATCGACGGACAGCTATGGCTACACCTTC. This translates into CASTSTDSYGYTF.

The chain employs TRBV28 and TRBJ1-2; the match to TRBD1 covers 8 bases. V lost 8 bases, J lost 4 bases, and 9 bases stayed unmatched. This CDR3 has 14 amino acids. Germline CDR1 reads MDHEN; CDR2 reads SYDVKM. CDR3 sequence reads: CASVPDREIYGYTF. The DNA for the CDR3 is TGTGCCAGCGTTCCGGACAGGGAAATCTATGGCTACACCTTC.

The rearrangement joins TRBV6-5 to TRBJ2-4, with TRBD2 matching over 15 bases. This CDR3 is built from 15 residues. Germline V lookup: CDR1 MNHEY, CDR2 SVGAGI. V shed 5 bases and J 12 bases; nucleotides not matched to a gene: 8. The CDR3 nucleotides read TGTGCCAGCAGTACCCTCGGACTAGCGGGAGGGACTCAGTACTTC. Protein: CASSTLGLAGGTQYF.

The chain employs TRBV28 and TRBJ2-7; 10 bases match TRBD1. This CDR3 has 15 amino acids. Losses at the gene ends were 6 bases for V and 3 bases for J; bases not matched to a gene: 8. Germline assignment: CDR1 MDHEN and CDR2 SYDVKM. The CDR3 DNA sequence: TGTGCCAGCAGGGTGGGGACAGGGGCTTTCTACGAGCAGTACTTC. It is translated as CASRVGTGAFYEQYF.

V and J are TRBV6-5 and TRBJ1-1; unclear D gene. The CDR3 is 14 amino acids. Germline lookup yields CDR1 MNHEY and CDR2 SVGAGI. V lost 2 bases to trimming and J lost 1 base, with 8 bases between them. CDR3 region: CASSYLRGNTEAFF. CDR3 DNA: TGTGCCAGCAGTTACCTAAGAGGGAACACTGAAGCTTTCTTT.

The gene calls are TRBV9 and TRBJ1-1; D uncertain. The CDR3 sequence is 16 residues long. Trimming took 0 bases from V and 1 from J, leaving 13 bases between them. CDR1 is SGDLS, CDR2 YYNGEE, per germline. The CDR3 sequence: CASSVALGGKNTEAFF. In DNA, the CDR3 is TGTGCCAGCAGCGTAGCTTTGGGCGGGAAGAACACTGAAGCTTTCTTT.

V gene TRBV7-9 combines with J gene TRBJ2-1; unclear D gene. Per the germline V gene, CDR1 is SEHNR and CDR2 is FQNEAQ (reference sequence). CDR3 length: 16 amino acids. V lost 3 bases and J 0 bases, leaving 12 bases between the germline ends. CDR3 loop: CASSFPTVASYNEQFF. As DNA, the CDR3 is TGTGCCAGCAGCTTCCCCACAGTCGCCTCCTACAATGAGCAGTTCTTC. The variable domain in full, completed from reference TRBV7-9 and TRBJ2-1, reads DTGVSQNPRHKITKRGQNVTFRCDPISEHNRLYWYRQTLGQGPEFLTYFQNEAQLEKSRLLSDRFSAERPKGSFSTLEIQRTEQGDSAMYLCASSFPTVASYNEQFFGPGTRLTVL.

This clone occurred many times. The genes are TRBV12-3 or TRBV12-4 and TRBJ1-2; tentatively, D is TRBD1 (5 bases). The CDR3 runs to 12 residues. V lost 4 bases to trimming and J lost 6 bases, with 9 bases between them. CDR3 in DNA: TGTGCCAGCAGTTCAGGGAAGCATGGCTACACCTTC. It encodes CASSSGKHGYTF.

Turning to this clone: Other DNA sequences in the sample encode the same CDR3. V and J are TRBV5-1 and TRBJ1-5, with D tentatively TRBD1 (5 bases). V was pared by 0 bases and J by 1 base, with 8 bases between. CDR1 and CDR2 from the germline V gene are SGHRS and YFSETQ. CDR3 length equals 15 residues. The CDR3 sequence: CASSLAGGSNQPQHF. The CDR3 bases are TGCGCCAGCAGCTTGGCCGGGGGGAGCAATCAGCCCCAGCATTTT.

The chain employs TRBV2 and TRBJ2-7, with 8 nucleotides matching TRBD1. The CDR3 consists of 14 residues. Germline V lookup: CDR1 SNHLY, CDR2 FYNNEI. Germline trimming cut 6 bases from V and 3 bases from J; bases unmatched to any gene: 7. CDR3 in amino acids: CASRERQGFYEQYF. CDR3 DNA sequence: TGTGCCAGCAGGGAGAGACAGGGGTTCTACGAGCAGTACTTC.

The J gene is TRBJ2-7, the V gene TRBV7-8; D is possibly TRBD1 (5 bases). The germline V and J ends were trimmed by 1 base and 2 bases, with 12 bases remaining between them. The CDR3 has 15 residues. Germline V gives CDR1 SGHVS, CDR2 FQNEAQ. CDR3 sequence reads: CASSLVRDFAYEQYF. Here the CDR3 DNA reads TGTGCCAGCAGCTTAGTCAGGGATTTTGCCTACGAGCAGTACTTC.

The genes are TRBV3-1 (or the pseudogene TRBV3-2) and TRBJ1-6; weak D call: TRBD1 (6 bases). Germline CDR1 and CDR2: LGHDT and YNNKEL (reference sequence). Between the trimmed V and J ends, which lost 4 bases and 8 bases, there was a span of 12 bases. The CDR3 is 14 amino acids. The CDR3 reads CASSPQGRDSPLHF. The DNA of the CDR3 is TGTGCCAGCAGCCCACAGGGTAGGGATTCACCCCTCCACTTT.